Presented here are 23 T cell receptor beta chains from one specimen sequenced in a study of CD8+CD57+ T cells in acquired aplastic anemia. Profiling of TCR beta VDJ combinations and CDR3 sequences used genomic DNA as template. TCRdb processed the reads anew with MiXCR; each CDR3 protein has one entry. Here the sample spans about 250,000 distinct CDR3 sequences, approximately 45% being singletons. Sequenced patients had shown CD8+CD57+ cell expansion by flow cytometry. Sequenced material: sorted CD4+, CD8+, or CD8+CD57+ T cells (not recorded which) from PBMCs. The receptors shown here come from a human donor with aplastic anemia.

Many counts were recorded for this clonotype. The chain carries TRBV6-6 and TRBJ1-1; D remains unclear. The CDR3 totals 13 residues. Per germline, CDR1 MNHNY and CDR2 SVGAGI (reference sequence). V was shortened by 7 bases and J by 1 base, with 10 bases between the two germline ends. In DNA, the CDR3 is TGTGCCAGCAACGTAGATGGGAACACTGAAGCTTTCTTT. This gives the protein CASNVDGNTEAFF.

The rearrangement joins TRBV7-8 to TRBJ1-2; TRBD1 matches at 9 bases. The CDR3 covers 14 residues. Trimming removed 5 bases from V and 5 bases from J; junction bases left unmatched: 6. Germline V gene sequence: CDR1 SGHVS, CDR2 FQNEAQ. As DNA, the CDR3 is TGTGCCAGCAGCCCACAGGGACAGGGATATGGCTACACCTTC. Its translation is CASSPQGQGYGYTF.

V and J are TRBV15 and TRBJ1-4, with D uncertain. Trimming stripped 9 bases from V and 8 bases from J, with 19 bases between. The CDR3 has 14 residues. Per germline, CDR1 LNHNV and CDR2 YYDKDF (reference sequence). As DNA, the CDR3 is TGTGCCACAAGTGACGGGTTAGGGCGGGAAAAACTGTTTTTT. This translates into CATSDGLGREKLFF.

This sequence joins TRBV24-1 and TRBJ2-7; TRBD1 agrees at 9 bases. CDR1 is KGHDR and CDR2 is SFDVKD in the germline V gene. The CDR3 loop spans 19 amino acids. With V trimmed by 3 bases and J by 0 bases, 14 bases remained unmatched. CDR3 sequence reads: CATSDPTGGEGNDSYEQYV. As DNA, the CDR3 is TGTGCCACCAGTGATCCAACAGGGGGCGAGGGAAATGACTCCTACGAGCAGTACGTC.

Worth noting for this clonotype: This clone may be a read error of a much larger clone one base away. The CDR3 nucleotides read TGTGCCAGCAGCGTAATTCGGGGGCTAAACACTGGAGCTTTCTTT. It yields the protein CASSVIRGLNTGAFF. The gene calls are TRBV9 and TRBJ1-1; perhaps TRBD1 as D (6 bases). Germline CDR1 SGDLS, CDR2 YYNGEE. The CDR3 spans 15 residues. The variable domain in full, with the rest retrieved from reference TRBV9 and TRBJ1-1, is DSGVTQTPKHLITATGQRVTLRCSPRSGDLSVYWYQQSLDQGLQFLIQYYNGEERAKGNILERFSAQQFPDLHSELNLSSLELGDSALYFCASSVIRGLNTGAFFGQGTRLTVV.

Notes on this clonotype: The junction shows a germline mismatch at one end, possibly a read error. CDR3 protein: CTSSATGTANTEAFF. As DNA, the CDR3 is TGTACCAGCAGTGCGACCGGGACGGCGAACACTGAAGCTTTCTTT. The genes are TRBV6-6 and TRBJ1-1, with a weak D call TRBD1 (5 bases). CDR3 size: 15 residues. Germline-derived CDR1 and CDR2 are MNHNY and SVGAGI (reference sequence).

The CDR3, as DNA: TGTGCCAGCAGCCCCCAGGGAGGGACAGATACGCAGTATTTT. Translating gives CASSPQGGTDTQYF. This chain joins TRBV7-3 and TRBJ2-3, with 7 positions matching TRBD2. Trimming at V came to 5 bases and at J to 3 bases, leaving 5 bases not matched to a gene. The CDR3 runs to 14 residues. Germline CDR1 and CDR2: SGHTA and FQGTGA.

This sequence joins TRBV11-2 and TRBJ1-1, with D hard to call. CDR1 is SGHAT, CDR2 FQNNGV, per germline. The CDR3 consists of 13 residues. Deletions cut 7 bases from V and 5 bases from J, with 14 bases between. This CDR3 reads CASTLGIGTEAFF. The CDR3 nucleotides read TGTGCCAGCACTCTCGGGATCGGAACTGAAGCTTTCTTT.

With regard to this clonotype: Given a much more abundant clone one base away, this may be a read error. V and J are TRBV4-3 and TRBJ1-1; the D gene is possibly TRBD1 (6 bases). Looked up from germline, CDR1 is LGHNA and CDR2 is YSLEER. This CDR3 is built from 15 residues. The CDR3 loop reads CASSQDRGEATEALF. CDR3 DNA sequence: TGCGCCAGCAGCCAAGATAGGGGGGAGGCGACTGAAGCTCTCTTT.

The chain is built from TRBV5-4 and TRBJ1-5; D ambiguous. This CDR3 has 14 amino acids. Germline-derived CDR1 and CDR2 are SGHNT and YYREEE (reference sequence). V was pared by 4 bases and J by 0 bases, with 8 bases between. CDR3 in DNA: TGTGCCAGCAGCATAGCCAATAGCAATCAGCCCCAGCATTTT. Translating it yields CASSIANSNQPQHF.

This clonotype was observed many times. The chain carries TRBV5-8 and TRBJ1-3; no definite D call. Trimming stripped 0 bases from V and 0 bases from J, with 10 bases between. This CDR3 region has 16 residues. Germline-derived CDR1 and CDR2 are SGHTS and YDEGEE. CDR3 DNA sequence: TGTGCCAGCAGCTTGGCCGGGCGGACCTCTGGAAACACCATATATTTT. It translates to CASSLAGRTSGNTIYF.

This clonotype has ten or more counts. This chain connects TRBV7-9 to TRBJ2-7; tentative D call: TRBD1 (5 bases). V gave up 9 bases and J gave up 1 base, with 10 bases separating them. The CDR3 covers 12 residues. CDR1 SEHNR and CDR2 FQNEAQ come from the germline V gene (reference sequence). CDR3 sequence (DNA): TGTGCCAGTACCCCAGGGTCCTACGAGCAGTACTTC. Residues: CASTPGSYEQYF.

This clonotype was observed at least ten times. This chain joins TRBV24-1 and TRBJ2-1; a weak D match, TRBD2 (6 bases). Germline assignment: CDR1 KGHDR and CDR2 SFDVKD. V lost 10 bases and J 6 bases, leaving 15 bases between the germline ends. The CDR3 is made up of 13 amino acids. In nucleotides, the CDR3 is TGTGCCACGGTCGGAGGGGAAAGCAATGAGCAGTTCTTC. Translation: CATVGGESNEQFF.

The rearrangement joins TRBV20-1 to TRBJ1-3; the match to TRBD1 covers 8 bases. The CDR3 runs to 11 residues. The germline V gene encodes CDR1 DFQATT and CDR2 SNEGSKA (reference sequence). Losses at the gene ends were 5 bases for V and 7 bases for J; bases not matched to a gene: 1. The CDR3 loop is CSAWTGNTIYF. In DNA form, the CDR3 reads TGCAGTGCTTGGACAGGGAACACCATATATTTT.

V gene TRBV9 combines with J gene TRBJ1-5; D is perhaps TRBD1 (5 bases). Germline V lookup: CDR1 SGDLS, CDR2 YYNGEE. Deletions cut 5 bases from V and 5 bases from J, with 14 bases between. The CDR3 contains 14 residues. This chain's CDR3 is CASSFTGSDQPQHF. Written as DNA, the CDR3 is TGTGCCAGCAGTTTTACAGGAAGCGATCAGCCCCAGCATTTT.

This chain joins TRBV5-8 and TRBJ2-7; 13 bases are a match to TRBD2. Germline CDR1 reads SGHTS; CDR2 reads YDEGEE. There are 14 residues in the CDR3. J was trimmed by 6 bases and V by 6 bases; bases with no gene match: 6. The CDR3 sequence is CASKKGLAGVEQYV. For the CDR3, the DNA is TGTGCCAGCAAAAAAGGACTAGCGGGAGTCGAGCAGTACGTC.

Ten or more counts support this clonotype. The chain recombines TRBV7-2 with TRBJ2-5, with D uncertain. Trimming removed 7 bases from V and 13 bases from J, with 19 bases in between. This CDR3 spans 12 amino acids. The germline V gene encodes CDR1 SGHTA and CDR2 FQGNSA. The CDR3, as DNA: TGTGCCAGCACCCCTTCACTCGGTTTGTGGTACTTC. This translates into CASTPSLGLWYF.

This clonotype was observed at least ten times. V is TRBV9 and J is TRBJ1-1, with D possibly being TRBD1 (5 bases). Germline CDR1 reads SGDLS; CDR2 reads YYNGEE. The CDR3 is made up of 13 amino acids. V gave up 3 bases and J gave up 2 bases, with 8 bases separating them. CDR3 region: CASSEQGNTEAFF. Written as DNA, the CDR3 is TGTGCCAGCAGCGAGCAGGGTAACACTGAAGCTTTCTTT.

This clonotype was seen more than once but under ten times. It is likely a read error, because the conserved phenylalanine at the end of the CDR3 is missing. The rearrangement joins TRBV9 to TRBJ2-3, with D perhaps given as TRBD1 or TRBD2 (6 bases each). Between the trimmed V and J ends, which lost 4 bases and 4 bases, there was a span of 16 bases. CDR3 size: 15 residues. Germline values: CDR1 SGDLS, CDR2 YYNGEE. The CDR3 DNA sequence: TGTGCCAGCAGCCCAGAAGGGGGGCCGGCAGATACGCAGTATCTT. Translating gives CASSPEGGPADTQYL.

In the case of this clonotype: One end of the junction varies from germline; a read error may be responsible. The chain combines TRBV25-1 with TRBJ1-6, with TRBD1 as a possible D gene (6 bases). The CDR3 is 13 residues long. Germline V CDR1 and CDR2: MGHDK, SYGVNS. As DNA, the CDR3 is TGTGCCAGCAGTGAACCCCCAGGGGCACCTCTCCACTTT. Protein product: CASSEPPGAPLHF.

At least ten counts were recorded for this clonotype. The chain couples TRBV19 to TRBJ2-1; the D gene could be TRBD1 or TRBD2 (6 bases each). The CDR3 totals 15 residues. V lost 1 base to trimming and J lost 3 bases, with 10 bases between them. Germline V gene lookup returns CDR1 LNHDA and CDR2 SQIVND (reference sequence). Written as DNA, the CDR3 is TGTGCCAGTAGTATAGGAAGGGGGGACTACAATGAGCAGTTCTTC. It specifies CASSIGRGDYNEQFF.

Here the CDR3 DNA reads TGTGCCAGCGGAGGGGGTCCCGGGGCCTACGAGCAGTACTTC. Protein product: CASGGGPGAYEQYF. V and J are TRBV25-1 and TRBJ2-7; either TRBD1 or TRBD2 may fit D (6 bases each). The CDR3 has 14 residues. The germline V and J ends were trimmed by 8 bases and 2 bases, with 16 bases remaining between them. Germline CDR1 reads MGHDK; CDR2 reads SYGVNS.

This clonotype was found a few times. The chain uses TRBV6-6 and TRBJ1-5; no clear D gene. Germline CDR1 MNHNY, CDR2 SVGAGI (reference sequence). CDR3 length: 13 amino acids. The CDR3 DNA reads TGTGCAGGAGGGTGGCAGGGCAATCAGCCCCAGCATTTT. Translating gives CAGGWQGNQPQHF.